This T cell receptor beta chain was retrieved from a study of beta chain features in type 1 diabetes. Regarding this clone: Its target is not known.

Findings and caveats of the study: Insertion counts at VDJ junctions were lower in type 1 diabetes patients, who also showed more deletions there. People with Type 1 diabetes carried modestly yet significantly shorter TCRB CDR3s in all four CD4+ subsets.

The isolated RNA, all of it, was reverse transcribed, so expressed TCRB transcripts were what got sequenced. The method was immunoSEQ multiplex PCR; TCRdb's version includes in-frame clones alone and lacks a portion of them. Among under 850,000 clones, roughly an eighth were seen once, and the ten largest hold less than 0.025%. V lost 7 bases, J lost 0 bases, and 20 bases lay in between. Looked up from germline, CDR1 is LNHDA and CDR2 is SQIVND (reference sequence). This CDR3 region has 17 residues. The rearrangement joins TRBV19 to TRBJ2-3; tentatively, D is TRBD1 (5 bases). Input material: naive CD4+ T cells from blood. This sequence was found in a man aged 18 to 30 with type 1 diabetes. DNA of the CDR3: TGTGCCAGTAAGGAGTACCATGTGGGGCGCAGCACAGATACGCAGTATTTT. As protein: CASKEYHVGRSTDTQYF.